These 10 T cell receptor beta chains were all obtained from the same sample, sequenced in a study of beta chain features in type 1 diabetes. The sequenced template was cDNA made from the entire isolated RNA. Profiling relied on immunoSEQ multiplex PCR, and the TCRdb table lists in-frame clones only, not all of them. The repertoire holds about 620,000 clones, with about a sixth as singletons. The sample taken for sequencing was naive CD4+ T cells from blood. These TCRs come from a man between 18 and 29 years old in good health.

This clone has just a few counts. The V gene is TRBV10-3, the J gene TRBJ1-2; perhaps TRBD1 as D (6 bases). Trimming cost V 2 bases and J 6 bases, with 10 bases left between them. This CDR3 spans 13 amino acids. CDR1 is ENHRY and CDR2 is SYGVKD in the germline V gene. Written as DNA, the CDR3 is TGTGCCATCAGTGAGGGACAGCGGGATGGCTACACCTTC. Its translation is CAISEGQRDGYTF.

This chain links TRBV10-2 with TRBJ2-7; D may be TRBD2 (6 bases). V was clipped by 6 bases and J by 0 bases, with 15 bases between them. Germline loops: CDR1 WSHSY, CDR2 SAAADI. The CDR3 is 15 residues long. CDR3 DNA: TGCGCCAGCAGCGGGGGAGGACTAAGCTCCTACGAGCAGTACTTC. It translates to CASSGGGLSSYEQYF.

The rearrangement uses TRBV6-6 and TRBJ1-5; D uncertain. The V gene lost 2 bases and the J gene lost 0 bases, with 5 bases spanning the gap. The CDR3 runs to 14 residues. Germline V gene data show CDR1 as MNHNY and CDR2 as SVGAGI (reference sequence). CDR3 region: CASSYKYSNQPQHF. CDR3 in DNA: TGTGCCAGCAGTTACAAGTATAGCAATCAGCCCCAGCATTTT.

The chain joins TRBV29-1 to TRBJ2-6; D not certain. The CDR3 spans 13 residues. The V gene's germline CDR1 is SQVTM and CDR2 ANQGSEA. The V end was cut by 5 bases, the J end by 2 bases, with 7 bases between. The CDR3 nucleotides are TGCAGCGTTTCTATTACTGGGGCCAACGTCCTGACTTTC. As protein: CSVSITGANVLTF.

The J gene is TRBJ2-5, the V gene TRBV7-9; the D gene is possibly TRBD1 (7 bases). From germline, CDR1 is SEHNR and CDR2 FQNEAQ (reference sequence). This CDR3 has 17 amino acids. Trimming pared 5 bases from V and 2 bases from J, leaving 21 bases between. DNA for the CDR3: TGTGCCAGCAGCCTAGGGATGGGGGGACAGCTACAAGAGACCCAGTACTTC. This codes for CASSLGMGGQLQETQYF.

The chain joins TRBV4-3 to TRBJ2-5; 7 nucleotides line up with TRBD2. Germline lookup yields CDR1 LGHNA and CDR2 YSLEER. J was trimmed by 2 bases and V by 3 bases; bases with no gene match: 6. The CDR3 spans 15 residues. CDR3 in amino acids: CASSHLLAPQETQYF. The DNA for the CDR3 is TGCGCCAGCAGCCATTTACTAGCGCCTCAAGAGACCCAGTACTTC.

This clone showed up just a few times. This sequence joins TRBV15 and TRBJ2-2; a weak D match, TRBD2 (7 bases). This CDR3 is built from 14 residues. V lost 6 bases and J lost 7, with 15 bases in between. Germline CDR1 is LNHNV and CDR2 is YYDKDF (reference sequence). The CDR3 coding sequence is TGTGCCACCAGTCCCCCGGGGGGCCACGGGGAGCTGTTTTTT. This sequence encodes CATSPPGGHGELFF.

The chain uses TRBV7-2 and TRBJ1-2; TRBD1 is a possible D gene (5 bases). The ends were cut back, 4 bases at V and 4 bases at J, with 7 bases in the middle. Germline V CDR1 and CDR2: SGHTA, FQGNSA. There are 12 residues in the CDR3. The CDR3 sequence is CASSSGTYGYTF. The CDR3 DNA follows: TGTGCCAGCAGCTCCGGGACCTATGGCTACACCTTC.

The J gene is TRBJ2-5, the V gene TRBV29-1, with 7 bases that match TRBD1. CDR3 length equals 15 residues. The germline V gene encodes CDR1 SQVTM and CDR2 ANQGSEA. Trimming took 7 bases from V and 5 from J; bases not matched to a gene: 16. CDR3 DNA sequence: TGCAGCGCCAACAGGGGCCTCGATGCATGGGAGACCCAGTACTTC. Protein product: CSANRGLDAWETQYF.

The chain combines TRBV27 with TRBJ2-3; 11 bases match TRBD2. The CDR3 is made up of 22 amino acids. Germline V gene lookup returns CDR1 MNHEY and CDR2 SMNVEV (reference sequence). V gave up 0 bases and J gave up 0 bases; unmatched junction bases: 17. CDR3 in amino acids: CASSLSALAGGPRISSTDTQYF. In DNA form, the CDR3 reads TGTGCCAGCAGTTTATCGGCGCTAGCGGGAGGTCCGAGGATATCTAGCACAGATACGCAGTATTTT.